This T cell receptor (beta chain) derives from a study of neoadjuvant anti-PD-1 for oral cavity cancer. V was cut by 4 bases and J by 5 bases, with 11 bases left in between. The CDR3 is 12 amino acids. Germline V lookup: CDR1 SQVTM, CDR2 ANQGSEA. Profiled with immunoSEQ multiplex PCR; TCRdb holds only in-frame clones, not every one. The sample has about 79,000 clones; around 80% are singletons. The chain carries TRBV29-1 and TRBJ1-1; D possibly corresponds to TRBD1 (6 bases). The source material was PBMCs, sampled before nivolumab (anti-PD-1) treatment. The receptor's source is a person between 40 and 85 years old with oral cavity squamous cell carcinoma. The CDR3 protein is CSVGGARTEAFF. The CDR3 DNA follows: TGCAGCGTTGGGGGGGCGCGGACTGAAGCTTTCTTT.